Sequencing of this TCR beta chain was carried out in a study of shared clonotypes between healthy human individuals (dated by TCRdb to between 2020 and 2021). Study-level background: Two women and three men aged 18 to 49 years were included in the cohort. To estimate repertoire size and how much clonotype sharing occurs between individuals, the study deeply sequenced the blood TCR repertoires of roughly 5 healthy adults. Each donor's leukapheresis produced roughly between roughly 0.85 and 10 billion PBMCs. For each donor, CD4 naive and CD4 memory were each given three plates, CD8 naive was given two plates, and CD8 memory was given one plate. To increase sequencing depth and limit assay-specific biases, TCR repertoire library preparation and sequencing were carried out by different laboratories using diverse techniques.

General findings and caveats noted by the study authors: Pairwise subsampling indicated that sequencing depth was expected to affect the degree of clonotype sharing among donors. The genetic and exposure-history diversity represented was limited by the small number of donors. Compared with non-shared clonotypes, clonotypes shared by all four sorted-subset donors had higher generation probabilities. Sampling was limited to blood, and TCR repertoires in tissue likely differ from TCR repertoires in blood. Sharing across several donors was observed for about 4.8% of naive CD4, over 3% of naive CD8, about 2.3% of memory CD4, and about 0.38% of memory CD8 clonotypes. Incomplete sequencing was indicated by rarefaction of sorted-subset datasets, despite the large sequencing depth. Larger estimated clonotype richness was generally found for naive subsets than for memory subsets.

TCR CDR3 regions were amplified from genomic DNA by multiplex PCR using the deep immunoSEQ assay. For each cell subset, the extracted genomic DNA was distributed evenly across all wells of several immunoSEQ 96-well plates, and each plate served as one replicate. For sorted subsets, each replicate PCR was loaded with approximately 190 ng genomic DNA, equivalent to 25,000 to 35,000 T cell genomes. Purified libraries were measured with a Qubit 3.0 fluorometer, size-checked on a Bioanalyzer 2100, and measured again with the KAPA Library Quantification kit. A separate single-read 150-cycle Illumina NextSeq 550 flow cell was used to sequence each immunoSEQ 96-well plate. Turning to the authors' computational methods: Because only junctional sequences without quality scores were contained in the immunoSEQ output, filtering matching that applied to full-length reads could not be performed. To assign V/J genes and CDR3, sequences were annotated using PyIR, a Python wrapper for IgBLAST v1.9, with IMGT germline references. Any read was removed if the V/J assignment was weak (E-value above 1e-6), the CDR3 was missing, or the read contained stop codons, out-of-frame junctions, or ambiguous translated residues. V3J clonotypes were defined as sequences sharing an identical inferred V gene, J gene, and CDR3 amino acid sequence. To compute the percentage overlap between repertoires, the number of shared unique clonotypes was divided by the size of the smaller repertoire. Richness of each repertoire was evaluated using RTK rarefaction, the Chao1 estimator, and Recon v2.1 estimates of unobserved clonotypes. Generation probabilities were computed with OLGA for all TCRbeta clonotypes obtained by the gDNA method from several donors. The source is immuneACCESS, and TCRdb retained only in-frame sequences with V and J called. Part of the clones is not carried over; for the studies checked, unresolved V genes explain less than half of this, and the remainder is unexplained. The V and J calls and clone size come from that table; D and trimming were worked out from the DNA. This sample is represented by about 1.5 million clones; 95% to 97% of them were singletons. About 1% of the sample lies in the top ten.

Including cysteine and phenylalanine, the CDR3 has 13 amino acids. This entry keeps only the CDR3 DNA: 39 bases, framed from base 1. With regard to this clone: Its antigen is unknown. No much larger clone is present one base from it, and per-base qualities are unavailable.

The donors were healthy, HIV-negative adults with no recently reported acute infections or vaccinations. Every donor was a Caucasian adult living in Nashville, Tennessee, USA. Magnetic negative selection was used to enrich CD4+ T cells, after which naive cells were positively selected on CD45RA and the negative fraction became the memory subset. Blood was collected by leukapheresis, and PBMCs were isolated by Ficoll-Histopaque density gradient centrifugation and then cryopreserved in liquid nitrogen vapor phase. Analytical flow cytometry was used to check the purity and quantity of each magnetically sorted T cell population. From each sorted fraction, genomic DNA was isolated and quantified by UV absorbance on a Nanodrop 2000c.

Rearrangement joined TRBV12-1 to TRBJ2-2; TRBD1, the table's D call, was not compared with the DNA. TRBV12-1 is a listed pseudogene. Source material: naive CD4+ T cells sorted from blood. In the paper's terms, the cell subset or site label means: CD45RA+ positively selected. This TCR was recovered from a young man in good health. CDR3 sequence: CASSKQDTGELFF. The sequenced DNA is TGTGCCAGCAGCAAACAGGACACCGGGGAGCTGTTTTTT.